This T cell receptor beta chain was obtained from a study of CD8 T cells in ankylosing spondylitis. With 3 bases removed from V and 0 bases from J, the gap between germline ends came to 9 bases. This CDR3 comprises 14 residues. Germline V lookup: CDR1 ENHRY, CDR2 SYGVKD. In regard to this clonotype: The antigen is unknown.

TCRdb passed the 5' RACE reads through MiXCR, listing each CDR3 protein once. The sample has roughly 30,000 distinct CDR3 sequences; under 40% are singletons. Study results and caveats: There was reportedly significant enrichment of clones that were disease-linked in matched ankylosing spondylitis synovial fluid.

This receptor was obtained from a male donor with ankylosing spondylitis. The sample was synovial fluid, either unsorted or a sorted T cell fraction (not recorded which). V gene TRBV10-3 combines with J gene TRBJ2-7; maybe TRBD2 (6 bases). CDR3 sequence reads: CAISEKEGSYEQYF. The CDR3 coding sequence is TGTGCCATCAGTGAAAAGGAGGGCTCCTACGAGCAGTACTTC.